Each of the 14 T cell receptor beta chains below was sequenced from the same sample in a study of blood T cell repertoires in COVID-19. Method: immunoSEQ multiplex PCR; TCRdb's copy keeps in-frame clones and lacks some. The table includes over 100,000 clones, around 89% detected once. Sequencing used peripheral blood. These receptors were taken from a human donor with acute or convalescent COVID-19. The donor label of this sample is uncertain.

The J gene is TRBJ1-2, the V gene TRBV7-8, with D possibly matching TRBD1 (6 bases). V was cut by 3 bases and J by 0 bases, with 11 bases left in between. CDR3 size: 15 residues. The germline V gene encodes CDR1 SGHVS and CDR2 FQNEAQ. The CDR3 region is CASSLADRSNYGYTF. The CDR3 DNA is TGTGCCAGCAGCTTGGCCGACAGGTCTAACTATGGCTACACCTTC.

This sequence joins TRBV6-6 and TRBJ2-5; tentatively, D is TRBD1 (5 bases). The CDR3 is 14 amino acids. Germline-derived CDR1 and CDR2 are MNHNY and SVGAGI (reference sequence). V lost 5 bases to trimming and J lost 4 bases, with 14 bases between them. CDR3 nucleotides: TGTGCCAGCAGTCCCCGGACCCAGGGAGAGACCCAGTACTTC. This codes for CASSPRTQGETQYF.

The rearrangement uses TRBV18 and TRBJ2-7; 9 bases are shared with TRBD1. V lost 6 bases to trimming and J lost 3 bases; unmatched junction nucleotides: 3. CDR3 length: 13 residues. Per the germline V gene, CDR1 is KGHSH and CDR2 is LQKENI. This CDR3 is CASSQTGGYEQYF. The CDR3, as DNA: TGTGCCAGCTCCCAGACAGGGGGCTACGAGCAGTACTTC.

This chain links TRBV9 with TRBJ2-2; 8 nucleotides align to TRBD1. The germline V gene has CDR1 SGDLS and CDR2 YYNGEE. J lost 4 bases, V lost 2 bases, and 4 bases had no gene match. The CDR3 runs to 15 residues. The DNA for the CDR3 is TGTGCCAGCAGCGTCGGACAGGGAGGCACCGGGGAGCTGTTTTTT. This codes for CASSVGQGGTGELFF.

The chain couples TRBV27 to TRBJ2-2; a weak D match, TRBD2 (6 bases). The germline gives CDR1 MNHEY, CDR2 SMNVEV (reference sequence). Trimming removed 2 bases from V and 0 bases from J, with 16 bases in between. The CDR3 runs 18 residues. The CDR3 DNA sequence: TGTGCCAGCAGTTTAATGTTTCGGGGGTTCGCGAACACCGGGGAGCTGTTTTTT. Translating it yields CASSLMFRGFANTGELFF.

The rearrangement uses TRBV2 and TRBJ2-3; 15 bases map to TRBD2. Trimming cost V 6 bases and J 0 bases; bases outside gene matches: 7. CDR3 length: 18 residues. CDR1 and CDR2 (germline): SNHLY, FYNNEI. The CDR3 region is CASRSGTSGGLSTDTQYF. In DNA form, the CDR3 reads TGTGCCAGCAGATCCGGGACTAGCGGGGGGTTGAGCACAGATACGCAGTATTTT.

The chain has TRBV7-6 and TRBJ2-5, with 8 bases fitting TRBD1. Trimming took 2 bases from V and 9 from J; bases not matched to a gene: 8. CDR3 length: 14 residues. The V gene's germline CDR1 is SGHVS and CDR2 FNYEAQ. The CDR3 here is CASSLSQGEGAQYF. CDR3 DNA: TGTGCCAGCAGCTTATCACAGGGGGAAGGGGCCCAGTACTTC.

This rearrangement joins TRBV28 to TRBJ1-2; 8 nucleotides align to TRBD1. The CDR3 extends over 13 amino acids. CDR1 MDHEN and CDR2 SYDVKM come from the germline V gene. The V and J ends lost 3 bases and 6 bases, in that order; junction bases with no gene match: 3. The CDR3 region is CASSFGTGNGYTF. The CDR3, as DNA: TGTGCCAGCAGTTTTGGGACAGGAAATGGCTACACCTTC.

The chain has TRBV28 and TRBJ2-1; D not certain. In germline, CDR1 is MDHEN, CDR2 SYDVKM. The CDR3 runs 15 residues. Trimming took 2 bases from V and 2 from J, leaving 10 bases between them. In DNA, the CDR3 is TGTGCCAGCAGTTTAGTAAGCCTCCCCTACAATGAGCAGTTCTTC. Its protein is CASSLVSLPYNEQFF.

The rearrangement joins TRBV5-1 to TRBJ2-5; TRBD2 aligns across 10 bases. Germline trimming cut 4 bases from V and 5 bases from J; bases unmatched to any gene: 5. This CDR3 contains 14 residues. Germline CDR1 reads SGHRS; CDR2 reads YFSETQ. The CDR3 DNA follows: TGCGCCAGCAGCCCGGGACTAGCGATGGAGACCCAGTACTTC. This codes for CASSPGLAMETQYF.

CDR3 DNA: TGTGCCAGCAGCCTATTAGGCGGACAGAACTATGGCTACACCTTC. It is translated as CASSLLGGQNYGYTF. The chain combines TRBV28 with TRBJ1-2; perhaps TRBD1 as D (6 bases). The germline V gene has CDR1 MDHEN and CDR2 SYDVKM. Trimming removed 6 bases from V and 2 bases from J, with 16 bases in between. This CDR3 has 15 amino acids.

The CDR3 nucleotides read TGCGCCAGCAGCTTGTCGCGGGGGGGCATCCAGGACACCGGGGAGCTGTTTTTT. Translation gives CASSLSRGGIQDTGELFF. The gene calls are TRBV5-1 and TRBJ2-2; 9 nucleotides align to TRBD2. After removal of 1 base from V and 3 bases from J, the junction contained 10 bases not matched to a gene. CDR3 length equals 18 residues. The germline CDR1 and CDR2 sequences are SGHRS and YFSETQ.

This rearrangement joins TRBV7-2 to TRBJ1-3; D is perhaps TRBD1 (6 bases). This CDR3 contains 15 residues. Germline CDR1 SGHTA, CDR2 FQGNSA. The germline V and J ends were trimmed by 4 bases and 4 bases, with 14 bases remaining between them. CDR3 sequence reads: CASSWTATRGNTIYF. CDR3 sequence (DNA): TGTGCCAGCAGCTGGACAGCAACGAGAGGAAACACCATATATTTT.

The chain is built from TRBV5-1 and TRBJ2-2, with 7 positions matching TRBD2. CDR3 length: 17 amino acids. The germline CDR1 and CDR2 sequences are SGHRS and YFSETQ. V was pared by 0 bases and J by 4 bases, with 9 bases of the junction left unmatched. The CDR3: CASSLGHTGGGTGELFF. Here the CDR3 DNA reads TGCGCCAGCAGCTTGGGACACACGGGAGGTGGCACCGGGGAGCTGTTTTTT.